Listed here are 11 T cell receptor beta chains from one sample, sequenced in a study of T cells in Graves' hyperthyroidism and ophthalmopathy (dated by TCRdb to about 2019). The library was generated by multiplex PCR. TCRdb lists the instrument as Illumina HiSeq 2000. The TCR beta CDR3 regions were amplified from the RNA transcripts. For the first round of RT-PCR on the TCR CDR3, the HTBI primer set was used together with the Qiagen OneStep RT-PCR kit. TCRdb ran its own pipeline on the public reads, namely fastp trimming at Q25 and MiXCR clone calling, and kept in-frame beta chains. Rows with one shared CDR3 protein collapse into an entry with the most common genes and DNA. The sample records roughly 400,000 distinct CDR3 sequences, around an eighth of which are singletons. 25% to 30% of the sample goes to the ten largest clones. The specimen was blood. The receptors come from a middle-aged man with Graves' ophthalmopathy.

This sequence joins TRBV19 and TRBJ2-1; D uncertain. The germline V gene encodes CDR1 LNHDA and CDR2 SQIVND (reference sequence). V shed 9 bases and J shed 0 bases, with 15 bases lying between them. The CDR3 runs 15 residues. The DNA for the CDR3 is TGTGCCAGCCGAATTAGCCACACCTCCTACAATGAGCAGTTCTTC. Translation gives CASRISHTSYNEQFF.

This clonotype was detected ten times or more. The chain employs TRBV30 and TRBJ1-2, with D possibly matching TRBD1 (5 bases). The V gene lost 1 base and the J gene lost 8 bases, with 20 bases spanning the gap. This CDR3 spans 15 amino acids. Per the germline V gene, CDR1 is GTSNPN and CDR2 is SVGIG (reference sequence). The CDR3 DNA reads as TGTGCCTGGAGTGCGGGTGAAATTGGACATATCGGCTACACCTTC. Its translation: CAWSAGEIGHIGYTF.

This clonotype was recorded many times. V and J are TRBV18 and TRBJ2-7; the match to TRBD1 covers 10 bases. J gave up 0 bases and V 0 bases, and 8 bases lay outside the gene matches. This CDR3 is 18 amino acids long. The V gene's germline CDR1 is KGHSH and CDR2 LQKENI. CDR3 coding DNA: TGTGCCAGCTCACCACCGGGACAGGGGCCCCTTAGCTCCTACGAGCAGTACTTC. It encodes CASSPPGQGPLSSYEQYF. The full variable domain, completed using reference TRBV18 and TRBJ2-7, is NAGVMQNPRHLVRRRGQEARLRCSPMKGHSHVYWYRQLPEEGLKFMVYLQKENIIDESGMPKERFSAEFPKEGPSILRIQQVVRGDSAAYFCASSPPGQGPLSSYEQYFGPGTRLTVT.

This clonotype was counted ten times or more. The chain employs TRBV5-1 and TRBJ1-5; 7 bases agree with TRBD1. Germline V gene lookup returns CDR1 SGHRS and CDR2 YFSETQ. The CDR3 runs 13 residues. The trim removed 4 bases at V and 6 bases at J, leaving 4 bases unmatched. This CDR3 is CASSDRVVQPQHF. The CDR3 nucleotides are TGCGCCAGCAGCGACAGGGTCGTTCAGCCCCAGCATTTT.

This clonotype was detected only a few times. This chain uses TRBV6-2 or TRBV6-3 with TRBJ2-7; the match to TRBD1 covers 8 bases. This CDR3 spans 17 amino acids. The V gene end was trimmed by 0 bases and the J gene end by 6 bases; junction bases not matched to a gene: 13. Per germline, CDR1 MNHEY and CDR2 SVGEGT. As DNA, the CDR3 is TGTGCCAGCAGTTACTCGACAGGGGCTGGAGGTTTGAGCGAGCAGTACTTC. Amino acids: CASSYSTGAGGLSEQYF.

This clonotype has just a few counts. One end of the junction fails to match germline, which may point to a read error. The chain has TRBV29-1 and TRBJ1-1; no reliable D call. This CDR3 region has 12 residues. CDR1 is SQVTM, CDR2 ANQGSEA, per germline. CDR3 DNA sequence: TGCAGCGTCGAAGCTCCGGGTTCTGAAGCTTTCTTT. Its protein product is CSVEAPGSEAFF.

This chain joins TRBV4-1 and TRBJ2-1, with D possibly being TRBD1 or TRBD2 (5 bases each). Trimming took 0 bases from V and 13 from J, leaving 19 bases between them. Germline V gene sequence: CDR1 MGHRA, CDR2 YSYEKL. CDR3 length equals 15 residues. Written as DNA, the CDR3 is TGCGCCAGCAGCCAAGAGTGGGGTCGAGGGGATGTACAGTTCTTC. It specifies CASSQEWGRGDVQFF.

Ten or more counts support this clonotype. V gene TRBV2 combines with J gene TRBJ2-3; 14 nucleotides agree with TRBD2. This CDR3 contains 16 residues. Trimming at V came to 6 bases and at J to 3 bases, leaving 5 bases not matched to a gene. The germline V gene has CDR1 SNHLY and CDR2 FYNNEI. The CDR3 reads CASRTGTSGSTDTQYF. The CDR3 nucleotides are TGTGCCAGCAGGACGGGGACTAGCGGGAGTACAGATACGCAGTATTTT.

The table lists this clonotype with many counts. J is TRBJ2-2 and V is TRBV20-1; TRBD1 aligns across 8 bases. Germline CDR1 DFQATT, CDR2 SNEGSKA (reference sequence). The CDR3 totals 14 residues. V shed 4 bases, J shed 4 bases, and the junction held 5 bases outside the gene matches. The CDR3 loop is CSATQGAGTGELFF. The CDR3 bases are TGCAGTGCTACGCAGGGGGCGGGCACCGGGGAGCTGTTTTTT.

Comments on this clonotype: A much larger clone differs from this one at a single base, so this may be a read error. The rearrangement joins TRBV11-3 to TRBJ2-7; 10 bases are shared with TRBD2. The V gene end was trimmed by 7 bases and the J gene end by 5 bases; junction bases not matched to a gene: 14. There are 16 residues in the CDR3. Germline V lookup: CDR1 SGHNT, CDR2 YENEEA. The CDR3 sequence is CASTTSGEGARHEQYF. The CDR3 region has the DNA TGTGCCAGCACAACTAGCGGGGAGGGGGCCCGACACGAGCAGTACTTC.

The V call is TRBV24-1, the J call TRBJ1-5, with TRBD1 as a possible D gene (5 bases). Trimming took 4 bases from V and 2 from J, leaving 14 bases between them. Germline CDR1 reads KGHDR; CDR2 reads SFDVKD. This CDR3 has 16 amino acids. CDR3 sequence: CATSETQGIGNQPQHF. The CDR3 nucleotides read TGTGCCACCAGTGAGACCCAGGGAATCGGCAATCAGCCCCAGCATTTT.